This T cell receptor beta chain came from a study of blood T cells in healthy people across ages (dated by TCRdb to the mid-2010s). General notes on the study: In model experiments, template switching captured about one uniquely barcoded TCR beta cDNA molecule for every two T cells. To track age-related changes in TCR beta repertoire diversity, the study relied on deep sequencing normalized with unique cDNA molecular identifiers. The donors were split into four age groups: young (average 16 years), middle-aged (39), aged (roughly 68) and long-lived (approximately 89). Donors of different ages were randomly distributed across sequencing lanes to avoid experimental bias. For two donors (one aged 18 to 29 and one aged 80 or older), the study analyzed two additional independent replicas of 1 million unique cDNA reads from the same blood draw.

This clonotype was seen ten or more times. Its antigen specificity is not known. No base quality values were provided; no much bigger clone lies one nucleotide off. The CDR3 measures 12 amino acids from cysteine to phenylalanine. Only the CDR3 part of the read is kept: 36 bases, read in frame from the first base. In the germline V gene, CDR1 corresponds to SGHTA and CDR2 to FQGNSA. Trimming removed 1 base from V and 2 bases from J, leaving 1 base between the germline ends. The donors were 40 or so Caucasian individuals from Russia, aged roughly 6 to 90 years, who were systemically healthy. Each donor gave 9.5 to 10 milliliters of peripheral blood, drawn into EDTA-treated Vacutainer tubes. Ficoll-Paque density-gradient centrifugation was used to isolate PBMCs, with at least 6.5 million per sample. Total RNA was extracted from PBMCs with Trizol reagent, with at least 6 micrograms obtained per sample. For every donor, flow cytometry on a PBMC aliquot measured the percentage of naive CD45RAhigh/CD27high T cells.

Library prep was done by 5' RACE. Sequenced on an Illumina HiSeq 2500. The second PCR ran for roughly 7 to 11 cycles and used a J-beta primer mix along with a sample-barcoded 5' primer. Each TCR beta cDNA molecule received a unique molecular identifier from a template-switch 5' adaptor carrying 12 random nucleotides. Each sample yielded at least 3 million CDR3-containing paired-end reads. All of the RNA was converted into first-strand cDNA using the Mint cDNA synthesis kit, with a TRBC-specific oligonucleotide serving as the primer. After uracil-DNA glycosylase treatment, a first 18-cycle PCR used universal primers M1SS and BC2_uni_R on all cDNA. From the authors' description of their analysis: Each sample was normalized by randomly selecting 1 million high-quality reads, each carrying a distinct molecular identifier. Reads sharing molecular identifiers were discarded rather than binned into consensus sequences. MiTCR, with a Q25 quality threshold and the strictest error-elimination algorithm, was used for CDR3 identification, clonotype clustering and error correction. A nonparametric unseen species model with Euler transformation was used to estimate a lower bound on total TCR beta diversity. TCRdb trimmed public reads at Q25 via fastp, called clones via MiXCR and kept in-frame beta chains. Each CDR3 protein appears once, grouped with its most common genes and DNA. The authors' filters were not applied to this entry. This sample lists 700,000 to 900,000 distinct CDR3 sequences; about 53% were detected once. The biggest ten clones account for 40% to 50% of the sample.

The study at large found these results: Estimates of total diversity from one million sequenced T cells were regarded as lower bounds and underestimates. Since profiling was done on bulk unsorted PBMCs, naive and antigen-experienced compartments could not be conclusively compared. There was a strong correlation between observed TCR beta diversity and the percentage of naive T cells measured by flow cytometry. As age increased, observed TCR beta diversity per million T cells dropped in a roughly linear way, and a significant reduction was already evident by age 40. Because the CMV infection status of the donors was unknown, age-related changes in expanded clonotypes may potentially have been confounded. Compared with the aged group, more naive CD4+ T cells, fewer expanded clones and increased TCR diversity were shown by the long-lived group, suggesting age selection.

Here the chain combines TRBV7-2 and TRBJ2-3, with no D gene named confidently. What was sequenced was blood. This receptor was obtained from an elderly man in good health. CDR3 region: CASSLDTDTQYF. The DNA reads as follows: TGTGCCAGCAGCTTAGACACAGATACGCAGTATTTT. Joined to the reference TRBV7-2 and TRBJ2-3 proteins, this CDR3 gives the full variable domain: GAGVSQSPSNKVTEKGKDVELRCDPISGHTALYWYRQSLGQGLEFLIYFQGNSAPDKSGLPSDRFSAERTGGSVSTLTIQRTQQEDSAVYLCASSLDTDTQYFGPGTRLTVL.